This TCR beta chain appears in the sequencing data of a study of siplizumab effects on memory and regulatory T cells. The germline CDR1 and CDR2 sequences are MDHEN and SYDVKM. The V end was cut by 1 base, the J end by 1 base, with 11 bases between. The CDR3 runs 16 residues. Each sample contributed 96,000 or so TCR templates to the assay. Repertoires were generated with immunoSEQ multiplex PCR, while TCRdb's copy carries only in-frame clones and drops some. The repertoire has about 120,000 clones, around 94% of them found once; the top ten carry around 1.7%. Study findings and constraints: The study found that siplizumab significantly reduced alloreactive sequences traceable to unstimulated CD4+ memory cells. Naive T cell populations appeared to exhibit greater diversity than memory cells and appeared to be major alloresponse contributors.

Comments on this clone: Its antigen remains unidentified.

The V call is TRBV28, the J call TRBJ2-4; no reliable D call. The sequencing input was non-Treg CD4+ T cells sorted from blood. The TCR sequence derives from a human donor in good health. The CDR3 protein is CASSLYGVGAKNIQYF. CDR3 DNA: TGTGCCAGCAGTTTATACGGAGTAGGGGCCAAAAACATTCAGTACTTC.